Listed below are T cell receptor beta chains from one sample, sequenced in a study of blood T cell repertoires in COVID-19. Data came from immunoSEQ multiplex PCR; TCRdb stores just in-frame clones and leaves some out. The sample lists some 130,000 clones, 79% occurring once. Sequencing used peripheral blood. All receptors derive from a man aged 55-75 years with acute or convalescent COVID-19. Both conserved end residues are part of each CDR3. D genes are given only for firm matches. Some rows mark clone size as missing; the rest say once, few, many or name a class of expanded clone.

size: few
D: TRBD2
J: TRBJ2-1
V: TRBV7-3
CDR3: CASSSEREGEQFF
DNA: TGTGCCAGCAGCTCGGAGCGGGAGGGTGAGCAGTTCTTC

size: NA
D: TRBD1
J: TRBJ1-1
V: TRBV20-1
CDR3: CSARRGQEAFF
DNA: TGCAGTGCTAGGAGGGGACAGGAAGCTTTCTTT

size: few
D: TRBD1
J: TRBJ1-5
V: TRBV6-5
CDR3: CASSPRGRGQPQHF
DNA: TGTGCCAGCAGTCCCAGGGGGCGCGGTCAGCCCCAGCATTTT

size: NA
D: NA
J: TRBJ1-6
V: TRBV28
CDR3: CASSLAGAKYSPLHF
DNA: TGTGCCAGCAGTTTGGCGGGGGCAAAATATTCACCCCTCCACTTT

size: NA
D: NA
J: TRBJ2-7
V: TRBV5-1
CDR3: CASSRDTPSDVEQYF
DNA: TGCGCCAGCAGCAGGGACACCCCTAGTGATGTCGAGCAGTACTTC

size: NA
D: NA
J: TRBJ2-6
V: TRBV5-8
CDR3: CASSPGEGSGANVLTF
DNA: TGTGCCAGCAGCCCGGGCGAGGGCTCTGGGGCCAACGTCCTGACTTTC

size: NA
D: TRBD1
J: TRBJ1-5
V: TRBV19
CDR3: CASRRTGTQPQHF
DNA: TGTGCCAGTAGGAGGACAGGGACTCAGCCCCAGCATTTT

size: NA
D: NA
J: TRBJ1-1
V: TRBV28
CDR3: CASSIYRVDTEAFF
DNA: TGTGCCAGCAGTATTTACAGGGTGGACACTGAAGCTTTCTTT

size: few
D: NA
J: TRBJ2-7
V: TRBV11-2
CDR3: CASSPLANEQYF
DNA: TGTGCCAGCAGTCCTCTGGCCAACGAGCAGTACTTC

size: NA
D: NA
J: TRBJ2-4
V: TRBV10-1
CDR3: CASSVLFQYF
DNA: TGCGCCAGCAGTGTTCTCTTTCAGTACTTC

size: NA
D: TRBD1
J: TRBJ1-5
V: TRBV24-1
CDR3: CATSDPRGPGQPQHF
DNA: TGTGCCACCAGTGACCCTAGGGGGCCGGGTCAGCCCCAGCATTTT

size: few
D: NA
J: TRBJ1-5
V: TRBV28
CDR3: CATKPGGNQPQHF
DNA: TGTGCCACTAAACCTGGAGGCAATCAGCCCCAGCATTTT

size: NA
D: TRBD2
J: TRBJ2-1
V: TRBV28
CDR3: CASTLSGSAYNEQFF
DNA: TGTGCCAGCACCCTTAGCGGGAGCGCCTACAATGAGCAGTTCTTC

size: NA
D: TRBD1
J: TRBJ1-6
V: TRBV27
CDR3: CASSPTGTGWGNSPLHF
DNA: TGTGCCAGCAGCCCAACCGGGACAGGGTGGGGTAATTCACCCCTCCACTTT

size: NA
D: NA
J: TRBJ1-1
V: TRBV28
CDR3: CASSERGRRVEAFF
DNA: TGTGCCAGCAGTGAGCGGGGGCGTAGGGTTGAAGCTTTCTTT

size: NA
D: NA
J: TRBJ2-3
V: TRBV21-1
CDR3: CASSSRLAEVGDTQYF
DNA: TGTGCCAGCAGCAGCCGACTAGCGGAGGTGGGTGATACGCAGTATTTT

size: NA
D: TRBD2
J: TRBJ2-3
V: TRBV6-5
CDR3: CASSYAAGATDTQYF
DNA: TGTGCCAGCAGTTACGCGGCGGGAGCCACAGATACGCAGTATTTT

size: NA
D: TRBD2
J: TRBJ2-3
V: TRBV5-1
CDR3: CASSLVLAGPDTQYF
DNA: TGCGCCAGCAGCTTGGTACTAGCGGGACCAGATACGCAGTATTTT

size: few
D: NA
J: TRBJ1-3
V: TRBV7-9
CDR3: CASSLAAASTSSGNTIYF
DNA: TGTGCCAGCAGCTTAGCGGCGGCCTCTACGAGCTCTGGAAACACCATATATTTT

size: NA
D: NA
J: TRBJ2-7
V: TRBV9
CDR3: CASSSGRGGNYEQYF
DNA: TGTGCCAGCAGCTCCGGCCGGGGCGGGAACTACGAGCAGTACTTC

size: NA
D: TRBD1
J: TRBJ1-4
V: TRBV4-3
CDR3: CASSQDWGQINEKLFF
DNA: TGCGCCAGCAGCCAAGACTGGGGACAGATTAATGAAAAACTGTTTTTT

size: NA
D: NA
J: TRBJ2-7
V: TRBV5-1
CDR3: CASSLERVEINHEQYF
DNA: TGCGCCAGCAGCTTGGAAAGAGTGGAGATCAACCACGAGCAGTACTTC

size: NA
D: NA
J: TRBJ1-4
V: TRBV7-8
CDR3: CASSRTGWTNEKLFF
DNA: TGTGCCAGCAGCCGTACGGGGTGGACTAATGAAAAACTGTTTTTT

size: NA
D: NA
J: TRBJ1-6
V: TRBV19
CDR3: CASSIYTGNSPLHF
DNA: TGTGCCAGTAGTATTTACACAGGGAATTCACCCCTCCACTTT

size: few
D: TRBD1
J: TRBJ1-1
V: TRBV2
CDR3: CASRGTGGRSSEAFF
DNA: TGTGCCAGCAGGGGGACAGGGGGCAGATCGTCGGAAGCTTTCTTT

size: NA
D: NA
J: TRBJ2-1
V: TRBV30
CDR3: CAWSGSGYNEQFF
DNA: TGTGCCTGGAGTGGTAGCGGATACAATGAGCAGTTCTTC

size: NA
D: NA
J: TRBJ2-7
V: TRBV7-8
CDR3: CASSLSRQYEQYF
DNA: TGTGCCAGCAGCTTATCAAGACAGTACGAGCAGTACTTC

size: NA
D: TRBD2
J: TRBJ2-3
V: TRBV20-1
CDR3: CSASRGTSGRYDTQYF
DNA: TGCAGTGCTAGTAGAGGGACTAGCGGGAGATACGATACGCAGTATTTT

size: NA
D: TRBD1
J: TRBJ1-4
V: TRBV28
CDR3: CASSIPTGTGREKLFF
DNA: TGTGCCAGCAGTATCCCCACCGGGACAGGCCGTGAAAAACTGTTTTTT

size: NA
D: NA
J: TRBJ2-1
V: TRBV28
CDR3: CASSPREEPYNEQFF
DNA: TGTGCCAGCAGCCCCCGGGAAGAACCCTACAATGAGCAGTTCTTC

size: few
D: TRBD1
J: TRBJ1-2
V: TRBV28
CDR3: CASSRTGPRDYGYTF
DNA: TGTGCCAGCAGTCGGACAGGGCCAAGGGACTATGGCTACACCTTC

size: NA
D: TRBD1
J: TRBJ2-7
V: TRBV29-1
CDR3: CSVRTGAAEQYF
DNA: TGCAGCGTCCGAACAGGGGCCGCCGAGCAGTACTTC

size: NA
D: NA
J: TRBJ1-6
V: TRBV15
CDR3: CATSSSNSPLHF
DNA: TGTGCCACCAGCAGCAGTAATTCACCCCTCCACTTT

size: NA
D: TRBD2
J: TRBJ2-7
V: TRBV7-2
CDR3: CASSLATTVGLVMSYEQYF
DNA: TGTGCCAGCAGCTTAGCCACTACGGTGGGACTAGTTATGTCTTACGAGCAGTACTTC

size: NA
D: NA
J: TRBJ2-2
V: TRBV12-3/TRBV12-4
CDR3: CASSPPRAGELFF
DNA: TGTGCCAGCAGTCCGCCTAGAGCCGGGGAGCTGTTTTTT

size: NA
D: NA
J: TRBJ1-5
V: TRBV6-5
CDR3: CASSPPPGNQPQHF
DNA: TGTGCCAGCAGTCCCCCTCCGGGCAATCAGCCCCAGCATTTT

size: NA
D: TRBD2
J: TRBJ2-5
V: TRBV5-1
CDR3: CASSLGLAGQETQYF
DNA: TGCGCCAGCAGCTTAGGCCTAGCGGGGCAAGAGACCCAGTACTTC

size: NA
D: NA
J: TRBJ1-4
V: TRBV6-5
CDR3: CASSNQPSGEKLFF
DNA: TGTGCCAGCAGTAACCAGCCCTCGGGTGAAAAACTGTTTTTT

size: NA
D: NA
J: TRBJ1-5
V: TRBV19
CDR3: CASSIGGNQPQHF
DNA: TGTGCCAGTAGTATCGGGGGGAATCAGCCCCAGCATTTT

size: NA
D: TRBD1
J: TRBJ2-4
V: TRBV7-2
CDR3: CASSSGDRNIQYF
DNA: TGTGCCAGCAGCTCAGGGGACAGAAACATTCAGTACTTC

size: once
D: NA
J: TRBJ2-1
V: TRBV29-1
CDR3: CSVDPGDSYNEQFF
DNA: TGCAGCGTTGATCCAGGGGACTCCTACAATGAGCAGTTCTTC

size: NA
D: NA
J: TRBJ2-7
V: TRBV6-5
CDR3: CASSTIGSSYEQYF
DNA: TGTGCCAGCAGTACCATCGGGAGCTCCTACGAGCAGTACTTC

size: NA
D: NA
J: TRBJ1-3
V: TRBV28
CDR3: CASSSGGSGNTIYF
DNA: TGTGCCAGCAGTTCCGGGGGCTCTGGAAACACCATATATTTT

size: NA
D: NA
J: TRBJ1-3
V: TRBV5-1
CDR3: CASSLLGSRNTIYF
DNA: TGCGCCAGCAGCTTGCTCGGGAGTAGAAACACCATATATTTT

size: NA
D: TRBD2
J: TRBJ2-7
V: TRBV6-1
CDR3: CASSGRRGTSGSEQYF
DNA: TGTGCCAGCAGTGGGAGAAGGGGGACTAGTGGCTCAGAGCAGTACTTC

size: NA
D: NA
J: TRBJ1-1
V: TRBV9
CDR3: CASSVAVGDHTEAFF
DNA: TGTGCCAGCAGCGTAGCTGTAGGGGATCACACTGAAGCTTTCTTT

size: NA
D: NA
J: TRBJ1-5
V: TRBV7-8
CDR3: CASSLALSPAQAQHF
DNA: TGTGCCAGCAGCTTAGCGCTAAGTCCGGCTCAGGCCCAGCATTTT

size: NA
D: TRBD1
J: TRBJ2-1
V: TRBV7-9
CDR3: CASTNSGGAYNEQFF
DNA: TGTGCCAGCACCAACTCAGGGGGCGCTTACAATGAGCAGTTCTTC

size: NA
D: NA
J: TRBJ2-7
V: TRBV11-2
CDR3: CASSLAGIDYEQYF
DNA: TGTGCCAGCAGCTTAGCAGGAATAGACTACGAGCAGTACTTC

size: NA
D: NA
J: TRBJ1-4
V: TRBV7-2
CDR3: CASSLGSGGYEKLFF
DNA: TGTGCCAGCAGCTTAGGGAGTGGCGGGTATGAAAAACTGTTTTTT